These T cell receptor beta chains were read from a single sample in a study of blood T cell repertoires in COVID-19. Clones were read by immunoSEQ multiplex PCR, and TCRdb kept only the in-frame ones, dropping some. The sample has tens of thousands of clones; more than 80% are singletons. Sequencing used peripheral blood. These receptor sequences come from an elderly man with acute or convalescent COVID-19. The CDR3 runs from the conserved cysteine through the conserved F or W. The D gene is left open where the match is weak. Clone size is stated in some rows and not others, as once, few, many or a class when expanded.

j_gene: TRBJ1-4; abundance: .; v_gene: TRBV19; d_gene: .; CDR3aa: CASNMAGANEKLFF; CDR3nt: TGTGCCAGTAATATGGCGGGTGCTAATGAAAAACTGTTTTTT
j_gene: TRBJ1-1; abundance: .; v_gene: TRBV6-6; d_gene: TRBD1; CDR3aa: CATFSKGTGVNTEAFF; CDR3nt: TGTGCCACCTTCTCAAAAGGGACAGGGGTGAACACTGAAGCTTTCTTT
j_gene: TRBJ2-2; abundance: .; v_gene: TRBV5-6; d_gene: TRBD2; CDR3aa: CASSFGSGGPNTGELFF; CDR3nt: TGTGCCAGCAGCTTCGGTAGCGGGGGACCTAACACCGGGGAGCTGTTTTTT
j_gene: TRBJ2-3; abundance: .; v_gene: TRBV4-2; d_gene: TRBD2; CDR3aa: CASSQEYQEGAGLDTQYF; CDR3nt: TGTGCCAGCAGCCAGGAGTACCAGGAAGGAGCGGGGTTGGATACGCAGTATTTT
j_gene: TRBJ2-3; abundance: few; v_gene: TRBV7-6; d_gene: TRBD2; CDR3aa: CASSSGLADRTDTQYF; CDR3nt: TGTGCCAGCAGCTCGGGACTAGCGGACCGCACAGATACGCAGTATTTT
j_gene: TRBJ2-3; abundance: .; v_gene: TRBV12-5; d_gene: TRBD1; CDR3aa: CASGRDSHTDTQYF; CDR3nt: TGTGCTAGTGGTCGGGACAGTCACACAGATACGCAGTATTTT
j_gene: TRBJ2-5; abundance: .; v_gene: TRBV4-2; d_gene: TRBD2; CDR3aa: CASSQTGTSGRATETQYF; CDR3nt: TGTGCCAGCAGCCAAACCGGGACTAGCGGGAGGGCCACAGAGACCCAGTACTTC
j_gene: TRBJ2-7; abundance: .; v_gene: TRBV18; d_gene: .; CDR3aa: CASSPLPLLAGNEQYF; CDR3nt: TGTGCCAGCTCACCGCTACCCCTTTTGGCGGGCAACGAGCAGTACTTC
j_gene: TRBJ2-2; abundance: .; v_gene: TRBV24-1; d_gene: .; CDR3aa: CATSDPGNDLSTGELFF; CDR3nt: TGTGCCACCAGTGACCCAGGGAATGACTTGAGCACCGGGGAGCTGTTTTTT
j_gene: TRBJ1-2; abundance: once; v_gene: TRBV4-3; d_gene: .; CDR3aa: CASSLRRSPSYGYTF; CDR3nt: TGCGCCAGCAGCCTTCGACGGAGTCCAAGCTATGGCTACACCTTC
j_gene: TRBJ2-7; abundance: .; v_gene: TRBV6-6; d_gene: TRBD1; CDR3aa: CASSMGTGIPYEQYF; CDR3nt: TGTGCCAGCAGTATGGGGACAGGGATACCCTACGAGCAGTACTTC
j_gene: TRBJ2-3; abundance: .; v_gene: TRBV7-9; d_gene: TRBD1; CDR3aa: CASSLGDRSTDTQYF; CDR3nt: TGTGCCAGCAGCTTAGGGGACAGATCCACAGATACGCAGTATTTT
j_gene: TRBJ2-7; abundance: .; v_gene: TRBV7-9; d_gene: .; CDR3aa: CASTQENSYEQYF; CDR3nt: TGTGCCAGCACGCAGGAAAACTCCTACGAGCAGTACTTC
j_gene: TRBJ2-3; abundance: .; v_gene: TRBV3-1/TRBV3-2; d_gene: TRBD2; CDR3aa: CASSQDRLAGGFDTQYF; CDR3nt: TGTGCCAGCAGCCAAGATCGACTAGCGGGGGGGTTTGATACGCAGTATTTT
j_gene: TRBJ2-3; abundance: .; v_gene: TRBV11-1; d_gene: TRBD2; CDR3aa: CASSHTGTSGSSTQYF; CDR3nt: TGTGCCAGCAGCCACACCGGGACTAGCGGGTCTAGTACGCAGTATTTT
j_gene: TRBJ1-6; abundance: few; v_gene: TRBV7-2; d_gene: .; CDR3aa: CASSPRTGDYNSPLHF; CDR3nt: TGTGCCAGCAGCCCCCGGACGGGGGACTATAATTCACCCCTCCACTTT
j_gene: TRBJ1-2; abundance: .; v_gene: TRBV7-3; d_gene: TRBD1; CDR3aa: CASSLAIGQGYGYTF; CDR3nt: TGTGCCAGCAGCTTGGCAATCGGACAGGGCTATGGCTACACCTTC
j_gene: TRBJ1-1; abundance: .; v_gene: TRBV10-1; d_gene: TRBD1; CDR3aa: CASSAGTGGNTEAFF; CDR3nt: TGCGCCAGCAGCGCTGGGACAGGAGGGAACACTGAAGCTTTCTTT
j_gene: TRBJ2-1; abundance: .; v_gene: TRBV4-1; d_gene: TRBD2; CDR3aa: CASSQDSRTSGTNNEQFF; CDR3nt: TGCGCCAGCAGCCAAGATAGTCGGACTAGCGGGACTAACAATGAGCAGTTCTTC
j_gene: TRBJ2-5; abundance: once; v_gene: TRBV19; d_gene: TRBD2; CDR3aa: CASSIGREWTQYF; CDR3nt: TGTGCCAGTAGTATAGGGCGGGAGTGGACCCAGTACTTC
j_gene: TRBJ2-3; abundance: .; v_gene: TRBV25-1; d_gene: .; CDR3aa: CASSEFRPFFQADTQYF; CDR3nt: TGTGCCAGCAGTGAATTTAGGCCTTTCTTTCAGGCAGATACGCAGTATTTT
j_gene: TRBJ2-5; abundance: .; v_gene: TRBV6-2/TRBV6-3; d_gene: .; CDR3aa: CASSYGSPGQLPQETQYF; CDR3nt: TGTGCCAGCAGTTACGGTTCTCCAGGACAGCTTCCCCAAGAGACCCAGTACTTC
j_gene: TRBJ2-2; abundance: medium-sized; v_gene: TRBV9; d_gene: TRBD1; CDR3aa: CASSASPEQGARTGELFF; CDR3nt: TGTGCCAGCAGCGCTTCCCCCGAACAGGGGGCGCGAACCGGGGAGCTGTTTTTT
j_gene: TRBJ1-1; abundance: .; v_gene: TRBV10-3; d_gene: .; CDR3aa: CAISDSRRAPQEAFF; CDR3nt: TGTGCCATCAGTGACTCGCGTCGTGCTCCCCAAGAAGCTTTCTTT
j_gene: TRBJ2-5; abundance: .; v_gene: TRBV7-2; d_gene: .; CDR3aa: CASSNGIYQETQYF; CDR3nt: TGTGCCAGCAGCAACGGGATTTACCAAGAGACCCAGTACTTC
j_gene: TRBJ2-5; abundance: .; v_gene: TRBV7-2; d_gene: .; CDR3aa: CASSPIEGGQETQYF; CDR3nt: TGTGCCAGCAGCCCCATCGAGGGGGGGCAAGAGACCCAGTACTTC
j_gene: TRBJ2-3; abundance: .; v_gene: TRBV29-1; d_gene: TRBD1; CDR3aa: CSAPTGVSTDTQYF; CDR3nt: TGCAGCGCACCAACAGGGGTTAGCACAGATACGCAGTATTTT
j_gene: TRBJ1-2; abundance: .; v_gene: TRBV28; d_gene: TRBD1; CDR3aa: CASSLNPGQGQNYGYTF; CDR3nt: TGTGCCAGCAGTTTAAACCCCGGACAGGGACAAAACTATGGCTACACCTTC
j_gene: TRBJ2-7; abundance: .; v_gene: TRBV10-1; d_gene: TRBD2; CDR3aa: CASSDIAGASYEQYF; CDR3nt: TGCGCCAGCAGTGATATAGCGGGCGCCTCCTACGAGCAGTACTTC